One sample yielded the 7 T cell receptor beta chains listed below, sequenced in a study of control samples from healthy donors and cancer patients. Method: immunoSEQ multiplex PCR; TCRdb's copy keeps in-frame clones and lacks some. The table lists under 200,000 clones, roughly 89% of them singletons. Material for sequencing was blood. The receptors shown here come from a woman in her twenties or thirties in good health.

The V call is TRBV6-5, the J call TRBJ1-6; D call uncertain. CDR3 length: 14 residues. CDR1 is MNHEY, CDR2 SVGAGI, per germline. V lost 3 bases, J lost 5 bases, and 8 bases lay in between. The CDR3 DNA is TGTGCCAGCAGTTATTACCTTAATAATTCACCCCTCCACTTT. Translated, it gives CASSYYLNNSPLHF.

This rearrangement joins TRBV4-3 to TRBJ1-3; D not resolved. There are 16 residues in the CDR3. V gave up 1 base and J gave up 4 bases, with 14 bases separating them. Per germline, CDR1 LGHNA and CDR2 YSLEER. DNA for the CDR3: TGCGCCAGCAGCCAAGGGTGGGGTAAAGCCGGAAACACCATATATTTT. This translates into CASSQGWGKAGNTIYF.

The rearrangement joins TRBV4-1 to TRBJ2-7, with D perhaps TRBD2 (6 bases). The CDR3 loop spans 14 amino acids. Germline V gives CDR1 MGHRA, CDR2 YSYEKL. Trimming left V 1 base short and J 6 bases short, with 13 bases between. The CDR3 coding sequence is TGCGCCAGCAGCCAAGGGCGGGGATGGGGCGAGCAGTACTTC. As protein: CASSQGRGWGEQYF.

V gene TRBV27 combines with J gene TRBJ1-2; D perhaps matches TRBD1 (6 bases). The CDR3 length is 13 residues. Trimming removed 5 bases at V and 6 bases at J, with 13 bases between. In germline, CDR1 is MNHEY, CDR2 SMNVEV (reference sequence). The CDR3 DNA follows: TGTGCCAGCAGTCCTCTCAGGGGTAATGGCTACACCTTC. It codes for CASSPLRGNGYTF.

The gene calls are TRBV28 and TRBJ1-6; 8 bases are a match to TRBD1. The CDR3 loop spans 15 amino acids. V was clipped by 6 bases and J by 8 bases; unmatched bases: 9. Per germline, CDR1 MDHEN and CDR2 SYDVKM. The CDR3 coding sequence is TGTGCCAGCAGCCCCCCGACAGGGGTGGATTCACCCCTCCACTTT. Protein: CASSPPTGVDSPLHF.

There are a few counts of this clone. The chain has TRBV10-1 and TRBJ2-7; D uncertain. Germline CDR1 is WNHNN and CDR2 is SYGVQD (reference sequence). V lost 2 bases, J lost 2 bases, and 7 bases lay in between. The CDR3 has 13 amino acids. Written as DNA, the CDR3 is TGCGCCAGCAGTGAGACGGATCCCTACGAGCAGTACTTC. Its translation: CASSETDPYEQYF.

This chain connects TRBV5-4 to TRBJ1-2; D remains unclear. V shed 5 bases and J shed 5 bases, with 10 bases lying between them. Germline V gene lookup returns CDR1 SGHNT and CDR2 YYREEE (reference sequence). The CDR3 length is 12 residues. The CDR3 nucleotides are TGTGCCAGCAGAGGCGAAAAATATGGCTACACCTTC. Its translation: CASRGEKYGYTF.